A single sample is the source of the 5 T cell receptor beta chains below, sequenced in a study of blood T cell repertoires in COVID-19 (dated by TCRdb to between 2020 and 2021). Libraries came from the immunoSEQ multiplex PCR assay. Here the immuneACCESS table is served through TCRdb, limited to in-frame sequences with V and J called. Missing clones are a known gap in these copies; in checked studies unresolved V genes cover under half, and the rest lacks a known reason. Within this sample are over 100,000 clones, with roughly nine tenths of them counted one time only. The top ten clones comprise 4% to 5.5% of the sample. Sequenced sample: peripheral blood. These receptors were collected from a woman aged 45 to 65 with COVID-19, enrolled during active disease.

The rearrangement uses TRBV7-2 and TRBJ2-7, with D possibly being TRBD2 (7 bases). The CDR3 sequence is 13 residues long. Trimming took 4 bases from V and 6 from J, leaving 13 bases between them. Germline loops: CDR1 SGHTA, CDR2 FQGNSA. Here the CDR3 reads CASSSGGAGEQYF. CDR3 DNA sequence: TGTGCCAGCAGCTCTGGGGGGGCAGGCGAGCAGTACTTC.

V is TRBV5-1 and J is TRBJ2-7, with D maybe TRBD2 (5 bases). V gave up 2 bases and J gave up 2 bases, with 8 bases separating them. This CDR3 spans 13 amino acids. Germline assignment: CDR1 SGHRS and CDR2 YFSETQ. The CDR3, as DNA: TGCGCCAGCAGCTTACTAGGGCCCTACGAGCAGTACTTC. Encoded protein: CASSLLGPYEQYF.

In this sample, this clone turned up once. V usage is TRBV19 and J usage is TRBJ2-2; D unresolved. Trimming pared 5 bases from V and 4 bases from J, leaving 14 bases between. Looked up from germline, CDR1 is LNHDA and CDR2 is SQIVND (reference sequence). This CDR3 has 15 amino acids. This CDR3 is CASSSGSSVTGELFF. CDR3 bases: TGTGCCAGTAGTTCCGGGTCGTCGGTCACCGGGGAGCTGTTTTTT.

The gene calls are TRBV30 and TRBJ2-7; no clear D gene. CDR1 and CDR2 from the germline V gene are GTSNPN and SVGIG (reference sequence). Deletions cut 7 bases from V and 0 bases from J, with 10 bases between. The CDR3 is 12 residues long. The CDR3 reads CASTRNSYEQYF. The CDR3 DNA reads TGTGCCTCCACACGAAACTCCTACGAGCAGTACTTC.

The chain uses TRBV6-6 and TRBJ2-3, with unresolved D. The V gene lost 7 bases and the J gene lost 0 bases, with 14 bases spanning the gap. The CDR3 sequence is 15 residues long. Germline CDR1 reads MNHNY; CDR2 reads SVGAGI (reference sequence). In nucleotides, the CDR3 is TGTGCCAGCACCTCCTTTGATCTAAGCACAGATACGCAGTATTTT. It is translated as CASTSFDLSTDTQYF.